This T cell receptor (beta chain) was recorded in a study of graft-versus-host responses after intestinal transplantation. Study as a whole: Recipients obtained multivisceral, liver-intestinal, or isolated intestinal transplants. Anti-thymocyte globulin induction, then tacrolimus and steroids for approximately 3 years, went to all recipients.

Clones were sequenced by immunoSEQ multiplex PCR, and TCRdb holds only the in-frame ones, with some missing. The sample comprises around 130,000 clones, around nine tenths of which are singletons, and over 0.15% rests with the top ten. Trimming took off 4 bases at V and 0 bases at J, with 8 bases between the two ends. The CDR3 consists of 14 residues. Germline assignment: CDR1 SGHRS and CDR2 YFSETQ. As concerns this clone: Its antigen remains unknown.

This sequence originates from a human donor who received an intestinal transplant. This specimen was unstimulated CD4+ T cells sorted from spleen or lymph node cells, taken before intestinal transplant. The V and J genes are TRBV5-1 and TRBJ1-5; D unclear. This chain's CDR3 is CASSPDGSNQPQHF. CDR3 DNA: TGCGCCAGCAGCCCTGACGGTAGCAATCAGCCCCAGCATTTT. Based on the CDR3 plus reference TRBV5-1 and TRBJ1-5, the full variable domain is KAGVTQTPRYLIKTRGQQVTLSCSPISGHRSVSWYQQTPGQGLQFLFEYFSETQRNKGNFPGRFSGRQFSNSRSEMNVSTLELGDSALYLCASSPDGSNQPQHFGDGTRLSIL.